These 11 T cell receptor beta chains were all obtained from the same sample, sequenced in a study of T cells in Graves' hyperthyroidism and ophthalmopathy. Template material for amplifying TCR beta CDR3 regions consisted of RNA transcripts. HTBI primers were employed in a first-round RT-PCR of the TCR CDR3. TCRdb redid the calling of the multiplex PCR reads with MiXCR, one entry per CDR3 protein. Found here are around 500,000 distinct CDR3 sequences, about 16% of them singletons; the top ten hold 25% to 35%. The sequencing input was blood. These receptors all stem from a woman aged 25-40 years with Graves' ophthalmopathy.

The chain carries TRBV20-1 and TRBJ2-1, with TRBD1 matching 10 bases. Trimming cost V 5 bases and J 8 bases; bases outside gene matches: 12. Germline CDR1 DFQATT, CDR2 SNEGSKA (reference sequence). CDR3 length: 15 amino acids. The CDR3 nucleotides are TGCAGTGCTTACCGGACAGGGGGTTTTATCGATGAGCAGTTCTTC. This gives the protein CSAYRTGGFIDEQFF.

This clonotype occurred a few times. The chain couples TRBV6-1 to TRBJ2-1; TRBD1 matches at 10 bases. The CDR3 loop spans 13 amino acids. V lost 8 bases to trimming and J lost 8 bases; unmatched junction nucleotides: 6. The germline V gene has CDR1 MNHNS and CDR2 SASEGT. DNA for the CDR3: TGTGCCAGCGGGACGACAGGGGGCGATGAGCAGTTCTTC. It yields the protein CASGTTGGDEQFF.

This clonotype has a count of ten or more. The V and J genes are TRBV12-3 or TRBV12-4 and TRBJ2-3; 10 bases match TRBD1. V lost 6 bases and J lost 6; bases outside the gene matches: 6. The CDR3 loop spans 14 amino acids. This chain's CDR3 is CASRPTGGLDTQYF. In DNA, the CDR3 is TGTGCCAGCAGGCCGACAGGGGGCTTGGATACGCAGTATTTT.

The V gene is TRBV7-8, the J gene TRBJ2-3, with a weak D call TRBD2 (5 bases). V lost 0 bases to trimming and J lost 4 bases, with 8 bases between them. In germline, CDR1 is SGHVS, CDR2 FQNEAQ. CDR3 size: 14 residues. CDR3 in amino acids: CASSLASEADTQYF. CDR3 sequence (DNA): TGTGCCAGCAGCTTAGCGTCGGAGGCAGATACGCAGTATTTT.

This clonotype turned up a few times. The chain uses TRBV29-1 and TRBJ2-2, with a tentative D call TRBD1 (5 bases). Trimming removed 7 bases from V and 0 bases from J, with 15 bases in between. The CDR3 is 15 amino acids. Germline values: CDR1 SQVTM, CDR2 ANQGSEA. The CDR3 region has the DNA TGCAGCGGGAATTGGGGCGCCGCGAACACCGGGGAGCTGTTTTTT. Amino acids: CSGNWGAANTGELFF.

This clonotype was counted only a few times. V is TRBV7-3 and J is TRBJ1-4, with a tentative D call TRBD1 (6 bases). CDR3 length: 16 residues. Germline loops: CDR1 SGHTA, CDR2 FQGTGA. V lost 5 bases and J 7 bases, leaving 20 bases between the germline ends. In DNA form, the CDR3 reads TGTGCCAGCAGCCCCCTTGCGGGGGCGCTTACTGAAAAACTGTTTTTT. Protein product: CASSPLAGALTEKLFF.

The chain links TRBV18 to TRBJ2-5; perhaps TRBD2 as D (5 bases). The CDR3 length is 12 residues. Germline CDR1 and CDR2: KGHSH and LQKENI. The ends were cut back, 5 bases at V and 5 bases at J, with 9 bases in the middle. CDR3 sequence (DNA): TGTGCCAGCTCAACGGGGTTGGAGACCCAGTACTTC. Translated, it gives CASSTGLETQYF.

The V call is TRBV6-1, the J call TRBJ2-1; D could derive from TRBD1 or TRBD2 (5 bases each). V shed 7 bases and J shed 8 bases, with 15 bases lying between them. Per germline, CDR1 MNHNS and CDR2 SASEGT. This CDR3 comprises 13 residues. CDR3: CASTLLMGDEQFF. The CDR3 coding sequence is TGTGCCAGCACCCTTCTGATGGGGGATGAGCAGTTCTTC.

The J gene is TRBJ1-1, the V gene TRBV6-2 or TRBV6-3, with TRBD1 as a possible D gene (6 bases). The V end lost 6 bases, the J end lost 4 bases, and 18 bases lay between the germline ends. The germline gives CDR1 MNHEY, CDR2 SVGEGT. This CDR3 spans 15 amino acids. In DNA, the CDR3 is TGTGCCAGCAGCCGATACACAGGGCAGGGCACTGAAGCTTTCTTT. Translated: CASSRYTGQGTEAFF.

The rearrangement joins TRBV28 to TRBJ1-4, with D tentatively TRBD1 (6 bases). The CDR3 consists of 15 residues. V lost 5 bases to trimming and J lost 6 bases, with 16 bases between them. Germline-derived CDR1 and CDR2 are MDHEN and SYDVKM. CDR3 sequence (DNA): TGTGCCAGCAGTCGGGCAGGCAGGGGCGATGAAAAACTGTTTTTT. It is translated as CASSRAGRGDEKLFF.

The chain couples TRBV2 to TRBJ2-2; D unclear. From germline, CDR1 is SNHLY and CDR2 FYNNEI. Trimming removed 1 base at V and 7 bases at J, with 1 base between. The CDR3 spans 11 residues. In nucleotides, the CDR3 is TGTGCCAGCAGTGAAGTCGGGGAGCTGTTTTTT. Translating it yields CASSEVGELFF.